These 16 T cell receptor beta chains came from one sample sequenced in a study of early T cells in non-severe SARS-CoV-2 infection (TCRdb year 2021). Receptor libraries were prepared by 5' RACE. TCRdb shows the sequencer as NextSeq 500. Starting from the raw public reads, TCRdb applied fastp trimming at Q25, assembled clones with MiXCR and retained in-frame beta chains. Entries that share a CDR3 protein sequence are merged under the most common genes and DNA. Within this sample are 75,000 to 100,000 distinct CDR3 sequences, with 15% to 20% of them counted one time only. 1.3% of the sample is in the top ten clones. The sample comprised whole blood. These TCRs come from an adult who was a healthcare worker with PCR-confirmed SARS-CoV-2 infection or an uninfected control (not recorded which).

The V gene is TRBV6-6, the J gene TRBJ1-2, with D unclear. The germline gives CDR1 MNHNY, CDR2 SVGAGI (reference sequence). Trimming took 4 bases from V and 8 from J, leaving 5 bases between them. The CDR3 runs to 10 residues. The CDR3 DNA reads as TGTGCCAGCAGTTCGCAGGGCTACACCTTC. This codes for CASSSQGYTF.

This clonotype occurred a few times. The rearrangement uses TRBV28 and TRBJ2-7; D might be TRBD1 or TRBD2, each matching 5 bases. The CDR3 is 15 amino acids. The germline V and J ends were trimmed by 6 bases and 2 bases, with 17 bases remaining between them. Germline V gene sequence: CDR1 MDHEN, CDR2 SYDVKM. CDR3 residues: CASSIRDEETYEQYF. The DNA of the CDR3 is TGTGCCAGCAGCATCCGGGACGAAGAGACCTACGAGCAGTACTTC.

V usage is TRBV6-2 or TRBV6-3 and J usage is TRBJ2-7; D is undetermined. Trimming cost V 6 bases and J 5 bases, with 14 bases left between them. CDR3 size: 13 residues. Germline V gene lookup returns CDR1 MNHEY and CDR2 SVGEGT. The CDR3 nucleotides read TGTGCCAGCAGCCCCACCCCGGCAGACGAGCAGTACTTC. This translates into CASSPTPADEQYF.

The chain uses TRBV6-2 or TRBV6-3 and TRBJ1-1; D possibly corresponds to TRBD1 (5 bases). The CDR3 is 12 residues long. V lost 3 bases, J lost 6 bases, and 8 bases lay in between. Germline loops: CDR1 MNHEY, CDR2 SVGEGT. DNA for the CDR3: TGTGCCAGCAGTTATCGGGGGGCTGAAGCTTTCTTT. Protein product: CASSYRGAEAFF.

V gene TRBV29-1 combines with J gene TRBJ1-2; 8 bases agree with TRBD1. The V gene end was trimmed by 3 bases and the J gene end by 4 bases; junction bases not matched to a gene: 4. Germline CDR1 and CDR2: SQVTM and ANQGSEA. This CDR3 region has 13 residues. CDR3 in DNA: TGCAGCGTTGAGGACAGGGCTACCTATGGCTACACCTTC. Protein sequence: CSVEDRATYGYTF.

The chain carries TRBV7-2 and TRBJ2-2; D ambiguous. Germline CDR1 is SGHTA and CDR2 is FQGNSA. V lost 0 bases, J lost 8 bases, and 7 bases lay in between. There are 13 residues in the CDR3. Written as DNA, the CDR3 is TGTGCCAGCAGCTTAGCCGGCCAAGGGGAGCTGTTTTTT. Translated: CASSLAGQGELFF.

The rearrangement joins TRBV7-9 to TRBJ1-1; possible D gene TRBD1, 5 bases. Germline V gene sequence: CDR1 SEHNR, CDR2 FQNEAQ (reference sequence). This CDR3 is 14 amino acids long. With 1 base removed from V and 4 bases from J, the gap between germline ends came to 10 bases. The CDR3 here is CASSLVGVGTEAFF. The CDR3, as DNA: TGTGCCAGCAGCTTAGTGGGGGTGGGCACTGAAGCTTTCTTT.

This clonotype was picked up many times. The CDR3 reads CASSTTPLGANVLTF. The CDR3 DNA reads TGTGCCAGCAGCACCACGCCCCTGGGGGCCAACGTCCTGACTTTC. This chain links TRBV7-9 with TRBJ2-6; D call uncertain. The CDR3 is 15 amino acids. Germline-derived CDR1 and CDR2 are SEHNR and FQNEAQ (reference sequence). Trimming took 5 bases from V and 4 from J, leaving 12 bases between them.

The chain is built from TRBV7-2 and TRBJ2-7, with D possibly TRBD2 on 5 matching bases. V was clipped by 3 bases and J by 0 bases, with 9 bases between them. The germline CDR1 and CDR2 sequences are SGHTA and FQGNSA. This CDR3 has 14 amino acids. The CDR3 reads CASSFLGSSYEQYF. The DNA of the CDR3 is TGTGCCAGCAGCTTTCTGGGGAGCTCCTACGAGCAGTACTTC.

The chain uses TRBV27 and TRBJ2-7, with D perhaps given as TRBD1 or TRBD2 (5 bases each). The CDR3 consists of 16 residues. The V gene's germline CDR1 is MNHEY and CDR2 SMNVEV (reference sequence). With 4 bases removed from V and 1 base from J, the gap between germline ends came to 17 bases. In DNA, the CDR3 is TGTGCCAGCAGTTCTTATGGGGGTAAGGCGTCCTACGAGCAGTACTTC. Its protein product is CASSSYGGKASYEQYF.

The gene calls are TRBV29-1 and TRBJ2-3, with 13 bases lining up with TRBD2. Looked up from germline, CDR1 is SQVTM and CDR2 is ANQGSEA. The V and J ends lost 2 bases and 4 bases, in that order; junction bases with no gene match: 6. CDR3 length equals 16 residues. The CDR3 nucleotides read TGCAGCGTTGAATGGGAGACTAGCGGGGGGCCAGATACGCAGTATTTT. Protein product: CSVEWETSGGPDTQYF.

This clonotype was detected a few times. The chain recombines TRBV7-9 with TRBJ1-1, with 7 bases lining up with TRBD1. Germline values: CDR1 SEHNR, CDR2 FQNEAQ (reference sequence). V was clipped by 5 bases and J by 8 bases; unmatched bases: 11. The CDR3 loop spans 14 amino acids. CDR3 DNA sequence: TGTGCCAGCAGCCCACAGGGGATGTTGGGGGAAGCTTTCTTT. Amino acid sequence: CASSPQGMLGEAFF.

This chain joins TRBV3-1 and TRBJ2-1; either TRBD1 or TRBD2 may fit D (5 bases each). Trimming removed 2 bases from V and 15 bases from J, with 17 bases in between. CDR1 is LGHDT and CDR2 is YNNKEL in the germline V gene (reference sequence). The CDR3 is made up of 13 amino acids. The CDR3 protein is CASSQQGAKTRFF. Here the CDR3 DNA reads TGTGCCAGCAGCCAACAGGGAGCCAAAACTCGGTTCTTC.

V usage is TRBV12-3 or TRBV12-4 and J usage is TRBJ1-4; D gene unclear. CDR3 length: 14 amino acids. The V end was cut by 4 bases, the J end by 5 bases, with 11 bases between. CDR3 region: CASSSGFANEKLFF. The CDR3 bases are TGTGCCAGCAGTTCGGGATTTGCGAATGAAAAACTGTTTTTT.

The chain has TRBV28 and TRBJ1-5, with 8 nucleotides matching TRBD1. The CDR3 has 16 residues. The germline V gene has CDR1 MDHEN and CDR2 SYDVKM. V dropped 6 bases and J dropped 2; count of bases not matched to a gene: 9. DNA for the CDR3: TGTGCCAGCAGCTCCCGGACAGGGAGGCGCAATCAGCCCCAGCATTTT. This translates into CASSSRTGRRNQPQHF.

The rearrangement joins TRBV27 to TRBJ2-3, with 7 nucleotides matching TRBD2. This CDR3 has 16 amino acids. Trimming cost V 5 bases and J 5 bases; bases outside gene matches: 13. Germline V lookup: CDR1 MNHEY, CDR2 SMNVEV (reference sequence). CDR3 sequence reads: CASSMRATSIIDTQYF. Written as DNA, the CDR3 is TGTGCCAGCAGTATGAGGGCGACTAGCATCATAGATACGCAGTATTTT.